This T cell receptor (beta chain) was recovered during a study of blood T cell repertoires in COVID-19. Turning to the study itself: Donors in the United States, Italy and Spain gave samples during acute or convalescent COVID-19.

Study members were between about 18 and 90 years old and lived in 24 US regions. Here immunoSEQ multiplex PCR was the method, and the copy in TCRdb shows in-frame clones only, minus some. The sample has 150,000 to 190,000 clones; about 80% are singletons. CDR3 length equals 13 residues. After removal of 6 bases from V and 4 bases from J, the junction contained 5 bases not matched to a gene. The germline V gene encodes CDR1 MNHEY and CDR2 SMNVEV (reference sequence). Sequencing was carried out using PBMCs or T cells enriched from blood (not recorded which). This TCR derives from a man between 50 and 59 years old who had recovered from COVID-19. The genes are TRBV27 and TRBJ1-1, with 7 bases identical to TRBD1. CDR3 bases: TGTGCCAGCAGGACAGGGTTGGGCACTGAAGCTTTCTTT. Residues: CASRTGLGTEAFF.